This T cell receptor (beta chain) was observed in a study of blood T cell repertoires in COVID-19. Background on the study: In each case, the material was cDNA or gDNA derived from T cells, B-cell-depleted T cells, or PBMCs.

In regard to this clone: The junction departs from the called germline gene at one end, perhaps through a read error.

This table comes from immunoSEQ multiplex PCR, and its TCRdb copy is limited to in-frame clones, with some not included. The table lists almost 500,000 clones, about 85% of them singletons. Individuals aged roughly 18 to 95 years were recruited from approximately 24 US areas. The receptor was isolated from a woman in her sixties or seventies who had recovered from COVID-19. The sample taken for sequencing was PBMCs or T cells enriched from blood (not recorded which).

The CDR3 is CASTTGTNNVDF. The CDR3 DNA is TGTGCCAGCACCACAGGGACCAATAACGTGGACTTC. V and J are TRBV28 and TRBJ2-5, with TRBD1 as a possible D gene (6 bases). CDR1 is MDHEN and CDR2 is SYDVKM in the germline V gene. This CDR3 region has 12 residues.